These 13 T cell receptor beta chains came from one sample sequenced in a study of cytomegalovirus exposure and HLA in healthy donors (dated by TCRdb to 2017 to 2019). Library prep was done by the immunoSEQ multiplex PCR assay. The multiplex PCR relied on a mix of 60 forward primers for TCR Vbeta segments and 13 reverse primers for TCR Jbeta segments. TCRdb took over this immuneACCESS table, retaining in-frame rearrangements with V and J assigned. Such tables are incomplete; in checked studies, under half of the missing clones stem from an unresolved V gene, and the remainder is unexplained. This sample is represented by about 200,000 clones; approximately 79% of them were singletons. The ten largest clones represent about 1.7% of the sample. Sequencing input: PBMCs. Every receptor here comes from a man aged 45 to 65 in good health and CMV-seronegative.

The chain carries TRBV28 and TRBJ2-7, with TRBD1 as a possible D gene (5 bases). V was pared by 6 bases and J by 0 bases, with 15 bases between. The CDR3 loop spans 15 amino acids. Germline assignment: CDR1 MDHEN and CDR2 SYDVKM. DNA for the CDR3: TGTGCCAGCAGAGAGCTGACAGAGAACTCCTACGAGCAGTACTTC. This sequence encodes CASRELTENSYEQYF.

This clone was seen only once. The rearrangement joins TRBV4-1 to TRBJ2-7; TRBD2 might be the D (6 bases). The CDR3 has 16 amino acids. The V gene lost 5 bases and the J gene lost 0 bases, with 17 bases spanning the gap. Per germline, CDR1 MGHRA and CDR2 YSYEKL. CDR3 sequence reads: CASSSGQLAFSYEQYF. The CDR3 DNA is TGCGCCAGCAGCTCGGGCCAACTAGCCTTCTCCTACGAGCAGTACTTC.

The chain is built from TRBV6-5 and TRBJ1-1; 7 positions agree with TRBD1. J lost 4 bases, V lost 6 bases, and 8 bases had no gene match. This CDR3 has 14 residues. CDR1 and CDR2 from the germline V gene are MNHEY and SVGAGI. CDR3 amino acids: CASRLQGQATEAFF. The CDR3 region has the DNA TGTGCCAGCAGGCTACAGGGGCAGGCCACTGAAGCTTTCTTT.

The chain links TRBV7-2 to TRBJ2-2; 11 bases agree with TRBD2. The germline V gene encodes CDR1 SGHTA and CDR2 FQGNSA. The V segment lost 4 bases and the J segment 4 bases; nucleotides outside the gene matches: 8. The CDR3 is 17 amino acids. The chain's CDR3 is CASSSFSGRASTGELFF. The CDR3 DNA is TGTGCCAGCAGCTCCTTTAGCGGGAGGGCGAGCACCGGGGAGCTGTTTTTT.

The V call is TRBV5-8, the J call TRBJ2-2; TRBD2 matches 7 bases. With V trimmed by 4 bases and J by 3 bases, 12 bases remained unmatched. Germline assignment: CDR1 SGHTS and CDR2 YDEGEE. This CDR3 has 17 amino acids. The chain's CDR3 is CASSHGRLAAYTGELFF. The CDR3 DNA is TGTGCCAGCAGCCATGGTAGGCTAGCGGCCTACACCGGGGAGCTGTTTTTT.

This sequence joins TRBV7-2 and TRBJ2-3; the D is unclear. CDR1 is SGHTA, CDR2 FQGNSA, per germline. This CDR3 has 11 amino acids. V lost 3 bases to trimming and J lost 5 bases, with 3 bases between them. The CDR3 spells CASSFGDTQYF. The CDR3 nucleotides read TGTGCCAGCAGCTTCGGAGATACGCAGTATTTT.

The CDR3 region has the DNA TGTGCCAGCTCACCACGAGTAGGGGTGGACACCGGGGAGCTGTTTTTT. Residues: CASSPRVGVDTGELFF. V gene TRBV18 combines with J gene TRBJ2-2, with a tentative D call TRBD1 (5 bases). The CDR3 totals 16 residues. V was pared by 1 base and J by 3 bases, with 12 bases between. Germline V gene lookup returns CDR1 KGHSH and CDR2 LQKENI.

The chain is built from TRBV5-1 and TRBJ1-1; maybe TRBD1 (5 bases). CDR3 length: 15 residues. V was pared by 4 bases and J by 1 base, with 14 bases between. The germline V gene encodes CDR1 SGHRS and CDR2 YFSETQ. The CDR3 sequence is CASSRDLGANTEAFF. CDR3 DNA sequence: TGCGCCAGCAGCCGAGACCTAGGGGCGAACACTGAAGCTTTCTTT.

The chain employs TRBV7-2 and TRBJ2-1; TRBD2 agrees at 9 bases. The CDR3 has 16 amino acids. Germline CDR1 SGHTA, CDR2 FQGNSA. V shed 1 base, J shed 6 bases, and the junction held 7 bases outside the gene matches. CDR3 in DNA: TGTGCCAGCAGCTTAGGTCCGGCGGGAGGGACCAATGAGCAGTTCTTC. This translates into CASSLGPAGGTNEQFF.

The J gene is TRBJ2-1, the V gene TRBV9; TRBD2 aligns across 7 bases. The J segment lost 6 bases and the V segment lost 0 bases, leaving 3 bases of the junction unmatched. Germline V lookup: CDR1 SGDLS, CDR2 YYNGEE. CDR3 length: 14 amino acids. CDR3 region: CASSVAASGNEQFF. CDR3 in DNA: TGTGCCAGCAGCGTAGCGGCTAGCGGCAATGAGCAGTTCTTC.

This chain links TRBV5-8 with TRBJ2-5; TRBD1 matches 7 bases. Germline values: CDR1 SGHTS, CDR2 YDEGEE. The CDR3 totals 14 residues. V trimming: 3 bases; J trimming: 5 bases; junction bases outside the gene matches: 7. CDR3 in DNA: TGTGCCAGCAGCTCAACAGGGGCTCGGGAGACCCAGTACTTC. It specifies CASSSTGARETQYF.

The V gene is TRBV5-1, the J gene TRBJ2-7, with 10 bases lining up with TRBD2. With V trimmed by 6 bases and J by 7 bases, 13 bases remained unmatched. Germline assignment: CDR1 SGHRS and CDR2 YFSETQ. The CDR3 sequence is 15 residues long. Here the CDR3 reads CASTLTLAGSGEQYF. CDR3 nucleotides: TGCGCCAGCACCTTAACACTAGCGGGATCTGGGGAGCAGTACTTC.

V usage is TRBV11-2 and J usage is TRBJ1-1; perhaps TRBD1 as D (5 bases). Trimming took 4 bases from V and 3 from J, leaving 12 bases between them. CDR3 length: 14 amino acids. Germline CDR1 is SGHAT and CDR2 is FQNNGV. This CDR3 is CASSSRTSYTEAFF. The CDR3 DNA sequence: TGTGCCAGCAGCTCTCGGACATCCTACACTGAAGCTTTCTTT.